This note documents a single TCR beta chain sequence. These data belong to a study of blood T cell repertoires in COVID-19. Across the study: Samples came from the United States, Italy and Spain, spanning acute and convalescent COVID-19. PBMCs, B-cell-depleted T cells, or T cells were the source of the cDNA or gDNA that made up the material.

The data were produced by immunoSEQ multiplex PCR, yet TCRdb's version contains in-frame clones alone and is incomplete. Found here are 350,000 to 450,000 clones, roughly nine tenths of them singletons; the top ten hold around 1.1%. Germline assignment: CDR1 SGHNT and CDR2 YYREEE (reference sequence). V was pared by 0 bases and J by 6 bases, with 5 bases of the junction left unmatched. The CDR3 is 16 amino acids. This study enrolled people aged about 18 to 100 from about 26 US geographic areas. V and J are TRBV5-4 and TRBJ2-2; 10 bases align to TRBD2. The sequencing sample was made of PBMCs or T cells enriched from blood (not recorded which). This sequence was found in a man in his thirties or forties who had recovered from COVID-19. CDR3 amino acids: CASSLESGRAPGELFF. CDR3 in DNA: TGTGCCAGCAGCTTGGAAAGCGGGAGGGCCCCCGGGGAGCTGTTTTTT.